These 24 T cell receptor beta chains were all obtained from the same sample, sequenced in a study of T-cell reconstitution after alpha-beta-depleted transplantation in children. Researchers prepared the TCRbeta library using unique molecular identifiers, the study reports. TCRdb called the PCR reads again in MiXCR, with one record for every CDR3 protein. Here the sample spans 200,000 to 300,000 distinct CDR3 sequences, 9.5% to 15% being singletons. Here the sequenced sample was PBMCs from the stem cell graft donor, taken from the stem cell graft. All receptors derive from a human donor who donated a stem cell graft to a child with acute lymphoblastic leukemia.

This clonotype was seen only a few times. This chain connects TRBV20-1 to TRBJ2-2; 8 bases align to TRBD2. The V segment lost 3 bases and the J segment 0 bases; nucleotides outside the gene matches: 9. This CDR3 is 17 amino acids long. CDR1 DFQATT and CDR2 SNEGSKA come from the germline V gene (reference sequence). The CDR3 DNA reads TGCAGTGCTAGGCGGCCATTGCGGGGGGCGAACACCGGGGAGCTGTTTTTT. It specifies CSARRPLRGANTGELFF.

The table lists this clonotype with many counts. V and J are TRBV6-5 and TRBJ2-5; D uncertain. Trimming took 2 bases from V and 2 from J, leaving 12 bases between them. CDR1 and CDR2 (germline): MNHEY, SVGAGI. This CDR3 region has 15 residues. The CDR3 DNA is TGTGCCAGCAGTTACGGCGCCCTTACACAAGAGACCCAGTACTTC. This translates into CASSYGALTQETQYF.

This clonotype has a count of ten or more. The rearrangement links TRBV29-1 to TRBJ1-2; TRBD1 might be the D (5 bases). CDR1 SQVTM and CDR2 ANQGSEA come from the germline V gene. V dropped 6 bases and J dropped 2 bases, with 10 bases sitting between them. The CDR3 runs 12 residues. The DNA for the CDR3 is TGCAGCGTGGGGGGAGTAAACTATGGCTACACCTTC. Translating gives CSVGGVNYGYTF. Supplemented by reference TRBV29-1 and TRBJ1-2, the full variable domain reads SAVISQKPSRDICQRGTSLTIQCQVDSQVTMMFWYRQQPGQSLTLIATANQGSEATYESGFVIDKFPISRPNLTFSTLTVSNMSPEDSSIYLCSVGGVNYGYTFGSGTRLTVV.

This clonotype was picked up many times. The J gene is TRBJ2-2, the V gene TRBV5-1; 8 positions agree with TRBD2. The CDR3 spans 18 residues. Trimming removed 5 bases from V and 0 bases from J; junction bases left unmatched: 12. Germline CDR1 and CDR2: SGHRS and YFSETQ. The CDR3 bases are TGCGCCAGCAGGCCTGCTAGCGGGCCTGTCGCGAACACCGGGGAGCTGTTTTTT. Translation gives CASRPASGPVANTGELFF.

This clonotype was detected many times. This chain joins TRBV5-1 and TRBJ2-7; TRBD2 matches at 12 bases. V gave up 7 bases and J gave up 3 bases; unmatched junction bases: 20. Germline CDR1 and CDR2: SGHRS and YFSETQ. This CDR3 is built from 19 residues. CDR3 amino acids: CASGKLRTSGNLVVYEQYF. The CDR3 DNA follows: TGCGCCAGCGGAAAGCTGAGGACTAGCGGGAACCTGGTGGTCTACGAGCAGTACTTC.

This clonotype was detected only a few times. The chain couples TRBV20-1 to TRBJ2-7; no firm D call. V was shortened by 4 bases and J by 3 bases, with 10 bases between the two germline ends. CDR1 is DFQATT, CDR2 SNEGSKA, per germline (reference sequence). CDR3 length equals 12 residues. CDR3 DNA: TGCAGTGCTAATCCAGTGGGCTACGAGCAGTACTTC. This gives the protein CSANPVGYEQYF.

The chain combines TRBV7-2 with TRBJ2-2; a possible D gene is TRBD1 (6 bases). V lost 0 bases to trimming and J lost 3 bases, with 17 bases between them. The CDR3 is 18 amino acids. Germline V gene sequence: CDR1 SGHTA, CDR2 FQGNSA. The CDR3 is CASSLAPGQTPDTGELFF. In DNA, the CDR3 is TGTGCCAGCAGCTTAGCTCCCGGACAGACGCCGGACACCGGGGAGCTGTTTTTT.

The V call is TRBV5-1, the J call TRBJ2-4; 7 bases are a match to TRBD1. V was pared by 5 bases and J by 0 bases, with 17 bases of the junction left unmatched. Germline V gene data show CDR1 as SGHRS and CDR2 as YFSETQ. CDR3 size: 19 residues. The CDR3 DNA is TGCGCCAGCAGTTCGGTGGGACAGCAAACGATTCTAGCCAAAAACATTCAGTACTTC. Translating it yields CASSSVGQQTILAKNIQYF.

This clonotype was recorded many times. The CDR3 here is CASSVPGQGLADTQYF. CDR3 coding DNA: TGTGCCAGCAGTGTCCCGGGACAGGGGCTGGCGGATACGCAGTATTTT. V and J are TRBV12-3 or TRBV12-4 and TRBJ2-3, with 10 positions matching TRBD1. The V segment lost 5 bases and the J segment 6 bases; nucleotides outside the gene matches: 11. The CDR3 is made up of 16 amino acids.

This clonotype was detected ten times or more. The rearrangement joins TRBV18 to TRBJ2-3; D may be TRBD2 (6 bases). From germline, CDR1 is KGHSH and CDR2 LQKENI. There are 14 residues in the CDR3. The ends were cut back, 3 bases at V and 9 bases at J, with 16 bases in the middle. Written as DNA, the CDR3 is TGTGCCAGCTCACCGCCGGGGGACCGGCACACGCAGTATTTT. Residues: CASSPPGDRHTQYF.

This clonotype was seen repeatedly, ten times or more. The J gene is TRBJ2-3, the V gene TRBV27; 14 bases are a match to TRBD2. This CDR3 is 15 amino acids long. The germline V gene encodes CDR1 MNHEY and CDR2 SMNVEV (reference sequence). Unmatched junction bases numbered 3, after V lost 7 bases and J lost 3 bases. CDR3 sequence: CASMRTSGRTDTQYF. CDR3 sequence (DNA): TGTGCCAGCATGAGGACTAGCGGGAGGACAGATACGCAGTATTTT.

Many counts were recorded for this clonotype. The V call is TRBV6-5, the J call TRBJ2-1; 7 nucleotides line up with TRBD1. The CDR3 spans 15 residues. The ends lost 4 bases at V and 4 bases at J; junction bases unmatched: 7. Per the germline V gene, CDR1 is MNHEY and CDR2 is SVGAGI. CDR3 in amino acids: CASSSPMDRYNEQFF. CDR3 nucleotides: TGTGCCAGCAGTTCCCCGATGGACAGGTACAATGAGCAGTTCTTC.

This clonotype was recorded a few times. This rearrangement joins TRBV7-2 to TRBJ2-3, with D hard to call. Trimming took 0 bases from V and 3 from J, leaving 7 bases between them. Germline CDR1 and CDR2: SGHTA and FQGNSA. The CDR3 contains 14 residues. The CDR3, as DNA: TGTGCCAGCAGCTTAGCGAGTCATACAGATACGCAGTATTTT. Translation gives CASSLASHTDTQYF.

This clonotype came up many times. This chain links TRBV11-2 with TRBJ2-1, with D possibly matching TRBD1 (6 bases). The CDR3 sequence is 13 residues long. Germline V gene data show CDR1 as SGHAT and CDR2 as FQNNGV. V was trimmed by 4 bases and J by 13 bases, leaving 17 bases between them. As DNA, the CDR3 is TGTGCCAGCAGCTCTATACAGGGTATTGGCCAGTTCTTC. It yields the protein CASSSIQGIGQFF.

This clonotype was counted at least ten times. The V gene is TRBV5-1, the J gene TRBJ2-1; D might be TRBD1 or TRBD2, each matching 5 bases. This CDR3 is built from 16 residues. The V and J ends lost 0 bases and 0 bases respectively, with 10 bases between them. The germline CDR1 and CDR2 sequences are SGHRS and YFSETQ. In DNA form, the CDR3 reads TGCGCCAGCAGCTTGGGGGACGGAATCTCCTACAATGAGCAGTTCTTC. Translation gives CASSLGDGISYNEQFF.

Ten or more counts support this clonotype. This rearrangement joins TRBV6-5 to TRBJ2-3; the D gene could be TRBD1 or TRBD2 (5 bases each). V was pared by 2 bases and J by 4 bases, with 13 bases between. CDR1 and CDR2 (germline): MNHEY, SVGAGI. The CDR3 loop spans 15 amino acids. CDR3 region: CASSYGTGRADTQYF. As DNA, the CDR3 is TGTGCCAGCAGTTACGGAACGGGGCGGGCAGATACGCAGTATTTT.

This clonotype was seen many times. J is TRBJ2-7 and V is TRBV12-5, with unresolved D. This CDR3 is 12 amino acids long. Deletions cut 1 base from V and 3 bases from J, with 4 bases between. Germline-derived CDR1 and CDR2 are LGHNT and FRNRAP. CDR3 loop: CASGLGFYEQYF. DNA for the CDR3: TGTGCTAGTGGTTTGGGATTCTACGAGCAGTACTTC.

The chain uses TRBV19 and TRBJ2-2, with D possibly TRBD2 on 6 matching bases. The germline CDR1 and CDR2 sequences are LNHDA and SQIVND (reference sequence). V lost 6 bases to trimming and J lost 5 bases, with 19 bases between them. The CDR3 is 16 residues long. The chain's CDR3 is CASSPEWGVGTGELFF. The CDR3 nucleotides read TGTGCCAGTAGCCCGGAGTGGGGGGTTGGGACCGGGGAGCTGTTTTTT.

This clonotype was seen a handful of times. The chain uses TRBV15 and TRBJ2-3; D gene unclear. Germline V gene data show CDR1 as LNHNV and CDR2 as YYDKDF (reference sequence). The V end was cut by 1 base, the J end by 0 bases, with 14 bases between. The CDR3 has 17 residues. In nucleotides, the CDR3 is TGTGCCACCAGCAGAGCGACAACCATTACTAGCACAGATACGCAGTATTTT. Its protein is CATSRATTITSTDTQYF.

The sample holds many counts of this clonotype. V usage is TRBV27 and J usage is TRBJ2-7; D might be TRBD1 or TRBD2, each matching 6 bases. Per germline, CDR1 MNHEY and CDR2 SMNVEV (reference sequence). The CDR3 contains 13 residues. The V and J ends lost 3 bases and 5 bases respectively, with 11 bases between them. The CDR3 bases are TGTGCCAGCAGTTTCCGGGGGCGCGACGAGCAGTACTTC. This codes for CASSFRGRDEQYF.

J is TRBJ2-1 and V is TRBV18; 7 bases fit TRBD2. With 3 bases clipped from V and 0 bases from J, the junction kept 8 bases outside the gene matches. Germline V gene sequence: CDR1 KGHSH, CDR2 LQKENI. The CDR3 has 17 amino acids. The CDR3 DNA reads TGTGCCAGCTCACCCCCTAGCGGCGACTACTCCTACAATGAGCAGTTCTTC. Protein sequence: CASSPPSGDYSYNEQFF.

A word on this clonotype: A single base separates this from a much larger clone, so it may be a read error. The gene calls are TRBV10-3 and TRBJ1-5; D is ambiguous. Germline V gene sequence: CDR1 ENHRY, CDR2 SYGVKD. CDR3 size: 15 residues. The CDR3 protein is CAISESGMGNQPRHF. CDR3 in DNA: TGTGCCATCAGTGAGTCAGGGATGGGCAATCAGCCCCGGCATTTT.

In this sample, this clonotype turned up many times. The CDR3 reads CASSVGTVRDTQYF. DNA for the CDR3: TGCGCCAGCAGCGTCGGGACAGTCCGAGATACGCAGTATTTT. This chain links TRBV5-1 with TRBJ2-3; TRBD1 matches at 7 bases. Germline V gene data show CDR1 as SGHRS and CDR2 as YFSETQ. With V trimmed by 4 bases and J by 5 bases, 7 bases remained unmatched. CDR3 size: 14 residues.

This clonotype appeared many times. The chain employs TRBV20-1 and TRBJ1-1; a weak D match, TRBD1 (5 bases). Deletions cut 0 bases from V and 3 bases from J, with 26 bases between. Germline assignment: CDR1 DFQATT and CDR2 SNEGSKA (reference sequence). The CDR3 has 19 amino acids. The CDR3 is CSARDRDLWGTRGYTEAFF. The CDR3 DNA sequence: TGCAGTGCTAGAGATCGGGATCTTTGGGGGACCCGAGGATACACTGAAGCTTTCTTT.